Described below is a single TCR beta chain sequence and its context. Its antigen is unknown. The record has no base qualities; no much larger clone is one base away. This specimen belongs to a study of cytomegalovirus exposure and HLA in healthy donors (dated by TCRdb to about 2017). Describing the broader study: According to a later analysis, one platform produced both the 110 or so validation repertoires and the 730 or so repertoires of the first cohort. The study aimed to test whether cataloging public T cell receptors could reveal signatures of past pathogen exposure. To predict cytomegalovirus infection status, the study brought together high-throughput TCR immunosequencing, statistical association of individual TCRs with disease status, and machine learning. A separate validation cohort of over a hundred different subjects was used in addition to the roughly 720-subject first cohort. Broader findings and caveats from the paper: According to the authors, the approach could potentially be generalized to other disease states and immunological phenotypes. The classifier was reported to diagnose cytomegalovirus status with high specificity and sensitivity in both the original cohort and the validation cohort. Three of the identified cytomegalovirus-associated TCR beta chains were confirmed in vitro to be specific for cytomegalovirus antigens. In a later analysis, TCRs clustered in the first cohort were found to also tend to co-occur in the roughly 130 validation repertoires, with approximately 95% of cluster scores above 0. Most TCR sequences were seen in very few donors, while some public TCRs were found in many individuals. The study gave a list of under 200 TCR beta chains associated with cytomegalovirus. All 130 or so repertoires were used to score co-occurrence in the validation cohort in a later analysis, because that analysis had no HLA typing for the cohort.

Library preparation used the immunoSEQ multiplex PCR assay. Regarding the original processing steps: A statistical classification framework was built to diagnose cytomegalovirus status from the catalog of TCR beta chain sequences. Entries here come from immuneACCESS through TCRdb and include only in-frame sequences with V and J called. Some clones fail to appear in such tables; in the studies checked, an unresolved V gene covers under half of the shortfall, and the cause of the remainder is unknown. V, J and clone size were drawn from that table, and D and trimming were deduced from the DNA. Here the sample has 250,000 to 350,000 clones; over 75% occur a single time. Clones ranked in the top ten supply roughly 1% of the sample. The donors belonged to the validation cohort of over a hundred subjects, which was separate from the roughly 680-subject first cohort. The germline V gene sets CDR1 to SNHLY and CDR2 to FYNNEI. The CDR3 runs 16 amino acids, cysteine and phenylalanine included. This entry keeps only the CDR3 DNA: 48 bases, framed from base 1. Trimming removed 0 bases from V and 8 bases from J, leaving 17 bases between the germline ends.

The sequence joins TRBV2 to TRBJ2-4; a tentative D match to TRBD1 spans 6 bases. The receptor was isolated from a woman aged 18 to 35 in good health and CMV-seronegative. The specimen was PBMCs. Read as DNA, the sequence is TGTGCCAGCAGTGAAGCGCTTCTGAACAGGGCAGACATTCAGTACTTC. Its amino acids are CASSEALLNRADIQYF.